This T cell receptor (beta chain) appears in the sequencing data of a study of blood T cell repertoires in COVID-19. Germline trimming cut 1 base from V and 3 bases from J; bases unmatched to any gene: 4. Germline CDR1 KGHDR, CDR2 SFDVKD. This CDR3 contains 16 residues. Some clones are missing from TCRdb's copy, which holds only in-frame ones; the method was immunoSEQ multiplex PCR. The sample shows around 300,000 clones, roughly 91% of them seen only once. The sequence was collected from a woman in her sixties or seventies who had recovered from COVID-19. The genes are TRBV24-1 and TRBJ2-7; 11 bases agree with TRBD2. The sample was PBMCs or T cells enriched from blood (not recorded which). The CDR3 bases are TGTGCCACCAGTGATTTAACTAGCGGGAGAGTCTACGAGCAGTACTTC. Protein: CATSDLTSGRVYEQYF.